This T cell receptor (beta chain) originates from a study of blood T cell repertoires in COVID-19. Clones were read by immunoSEQ multiplex PCR, and TCRdb kept only the in-frame ones, dropping some. The sample lists 200,000 to 250,000 clones, roughly 85% occurring once. The CDR3 has 14 amino acids. Looked up from germline, CDR1 is SGHRS and CDR2 is YFSETQ. The V end was cut by 4 bases, the J end by 3 bases, with 13 bases between. V is TRBV5-1 and J is TRBJ1-1; D is perhaps TRBD1 (6 bases). The specimen was PBMCs or T cells enriched from blood (not recorded which). The TCR sequence derives from a woman between 50 and 59 years old who had been exposed to COVID-19. CDR3 loop: CASSRETGYTEAFF. The DNA of the CDR3 is TGCGCCAGCAGCAGGGAGACAGGTTACACTGAAGCTTTCTTT.